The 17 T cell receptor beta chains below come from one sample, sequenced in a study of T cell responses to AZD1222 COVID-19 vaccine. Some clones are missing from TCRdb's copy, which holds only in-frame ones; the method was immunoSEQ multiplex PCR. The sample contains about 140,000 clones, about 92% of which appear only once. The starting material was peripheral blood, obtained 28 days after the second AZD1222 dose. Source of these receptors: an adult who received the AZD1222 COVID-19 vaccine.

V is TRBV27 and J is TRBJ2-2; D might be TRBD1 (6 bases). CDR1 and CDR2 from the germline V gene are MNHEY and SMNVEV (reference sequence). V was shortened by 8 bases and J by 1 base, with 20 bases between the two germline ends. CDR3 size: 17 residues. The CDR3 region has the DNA TGTGCCAGCTCTCCCGGGACACTACCCGTGAACACCGGGGAGCTGTTTTTT. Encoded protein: CASSPGTLPVNTGELFF.

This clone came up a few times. The CDR3 spells CASSLDRGREKLFF. The CDR3 coding sequence is TGTGCCAGTAGTCTGGACAGGGGACGCGAAAAACTGTTTTTT. The V call is TRBV19, the J call TRBJ1-4, with TRBD1 matching 9 bases. J was trimmed by 8 bases and V by 5 bases; bases with no gene match: 6. This CDR3 region has 14 residues. Looked up from germline, CDR1 is LNHDA and CDR2 is SQIVND (reference sequence).

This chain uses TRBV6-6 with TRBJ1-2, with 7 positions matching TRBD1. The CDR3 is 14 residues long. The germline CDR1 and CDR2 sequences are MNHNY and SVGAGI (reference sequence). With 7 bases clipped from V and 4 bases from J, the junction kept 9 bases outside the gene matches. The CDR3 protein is CASTHGDSTYGYTF. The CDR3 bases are TGTGCCAGCACCCATGGGGACAGCACCTATGGCTACACCTTC.

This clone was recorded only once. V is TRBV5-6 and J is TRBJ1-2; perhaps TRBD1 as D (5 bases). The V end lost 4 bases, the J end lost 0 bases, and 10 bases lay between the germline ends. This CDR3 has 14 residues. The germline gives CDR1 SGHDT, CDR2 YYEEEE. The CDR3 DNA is TGTGCCAGCAGCCCGATGACAGCTAACTATGGCTACACCTTC. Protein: CASSPMTANYGYTF.

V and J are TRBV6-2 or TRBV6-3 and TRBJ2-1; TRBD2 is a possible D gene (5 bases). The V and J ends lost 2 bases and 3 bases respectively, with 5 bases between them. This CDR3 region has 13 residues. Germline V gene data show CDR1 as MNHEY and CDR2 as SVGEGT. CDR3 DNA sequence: TGTGCCAGCAGTTACGGAGGCTACAATGAGCAGTTCTTC. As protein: CASSYGGYNEQFF.

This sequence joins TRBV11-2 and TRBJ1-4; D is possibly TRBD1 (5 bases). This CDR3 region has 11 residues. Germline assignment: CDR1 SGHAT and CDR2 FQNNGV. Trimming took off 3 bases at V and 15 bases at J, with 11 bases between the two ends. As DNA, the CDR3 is TGTGCCAGCAGCTTGGGGGGGTCCTTGTTTTTT. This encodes CASSLGGSLFF.

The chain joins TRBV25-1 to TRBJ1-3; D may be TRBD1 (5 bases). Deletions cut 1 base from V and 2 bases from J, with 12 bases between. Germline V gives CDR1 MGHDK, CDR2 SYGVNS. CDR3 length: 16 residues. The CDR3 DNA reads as TGTGCCAGCAGTGAATGGGGGTCGGGGGCTGGAAACACCATATATTTT. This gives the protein CASSEWGSGAGNTIYF.

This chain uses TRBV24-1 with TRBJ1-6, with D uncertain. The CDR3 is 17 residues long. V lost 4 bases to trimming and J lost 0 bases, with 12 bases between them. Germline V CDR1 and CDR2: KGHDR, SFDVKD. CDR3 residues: CATSEVGESSYNSPLHF. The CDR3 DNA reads TGTGCCACCAGTGAGGTCGGGGAAAGCTCCTATAATTCACCCCTCCACTTT.

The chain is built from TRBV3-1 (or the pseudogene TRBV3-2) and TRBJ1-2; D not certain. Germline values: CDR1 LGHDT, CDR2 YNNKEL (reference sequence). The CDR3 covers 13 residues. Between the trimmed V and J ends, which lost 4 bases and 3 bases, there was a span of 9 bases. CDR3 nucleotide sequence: TGTGCCAGCAGCCGTAGGGAGGACTATGGCTACACCTTC. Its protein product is CASSRREDYGYTF.

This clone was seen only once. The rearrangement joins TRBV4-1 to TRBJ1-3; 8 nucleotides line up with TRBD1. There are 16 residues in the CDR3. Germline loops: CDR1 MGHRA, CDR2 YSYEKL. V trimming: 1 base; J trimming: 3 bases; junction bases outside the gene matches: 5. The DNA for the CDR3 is TGCGCCAGCAGCCAAGGAGGACAGGGCGGTGGAAACACCATATATTTT. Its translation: CASSQGGQGGGNTIYF.

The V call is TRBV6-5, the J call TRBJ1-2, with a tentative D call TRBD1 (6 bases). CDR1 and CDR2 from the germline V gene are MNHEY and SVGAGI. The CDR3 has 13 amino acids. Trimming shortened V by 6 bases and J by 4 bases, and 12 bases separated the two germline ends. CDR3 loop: CASRPGEVYGYTF. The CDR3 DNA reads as TGTGCCAGCAGGCCAGGGGAGGTCTATGGCTACACCTTC.

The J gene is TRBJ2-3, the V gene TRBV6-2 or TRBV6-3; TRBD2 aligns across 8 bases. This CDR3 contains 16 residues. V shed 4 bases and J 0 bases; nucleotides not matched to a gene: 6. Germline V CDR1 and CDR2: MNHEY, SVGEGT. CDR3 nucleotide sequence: TGTGCCAGCAGTTTACGACTAGCGCGAAGCACAGATACGCAGTATTTT. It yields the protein CASSLRLARSTDTQYF.

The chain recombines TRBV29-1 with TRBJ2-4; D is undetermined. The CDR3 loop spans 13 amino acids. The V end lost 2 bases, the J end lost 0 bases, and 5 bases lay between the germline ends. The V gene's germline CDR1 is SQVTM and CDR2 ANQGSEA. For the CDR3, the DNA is TGCAGCGTTGAAAGTATAGCCAAAAACATTCAGTACTTC. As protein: CSVESIAKNIQYF.

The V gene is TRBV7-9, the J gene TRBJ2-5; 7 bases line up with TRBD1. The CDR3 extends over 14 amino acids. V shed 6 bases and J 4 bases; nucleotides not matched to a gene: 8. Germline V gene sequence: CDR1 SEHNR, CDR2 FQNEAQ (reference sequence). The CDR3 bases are TGTGCCAGCAGTCCCTTAGGGGGCATAGAGACCCAGTACTTC. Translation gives CASSPLGGIETQYF. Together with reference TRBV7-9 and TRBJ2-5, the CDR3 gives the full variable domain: DTGVSQNPRHKITKRGQNVTFRCDPISEHNRLYWYRQTLGQGPEFLTYFQNEAQLEKSRLLSDRFSAERPKGSFSTLEIQRTEQGDSAMYLCASSPLGGIETQYFGPGTRLLVL.

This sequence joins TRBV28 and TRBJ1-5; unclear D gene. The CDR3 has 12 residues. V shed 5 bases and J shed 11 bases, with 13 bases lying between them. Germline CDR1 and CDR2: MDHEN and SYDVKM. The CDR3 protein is CASSRTFIAQHF. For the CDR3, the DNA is TGTGCCAGCAGTCGTACTTTCATCGCCCAGCATTTT.

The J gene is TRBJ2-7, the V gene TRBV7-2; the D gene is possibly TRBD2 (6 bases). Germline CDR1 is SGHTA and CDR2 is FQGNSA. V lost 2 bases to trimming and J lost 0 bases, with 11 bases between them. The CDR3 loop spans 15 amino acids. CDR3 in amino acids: CASSLPGGTSYEQYF. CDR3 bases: TGTGCCAGCAGCTTACCCGGCGGGACCTCCTACGAGCAGTACTTC.

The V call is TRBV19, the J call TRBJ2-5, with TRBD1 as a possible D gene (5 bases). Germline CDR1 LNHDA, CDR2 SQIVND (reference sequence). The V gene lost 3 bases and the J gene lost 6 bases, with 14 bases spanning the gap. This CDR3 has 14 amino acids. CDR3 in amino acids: CASSIRQGWKTQYF. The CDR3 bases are TGTGCCAGTAGTATCAGGCAGGGATGGAAGACCCAGTACTTC.